Below, 14 T cell receptor beta chains from the same sample are listed, as sequenced in a study of glioma-infiltrating T cells. The iRepertoire nested amplicon-rescue multiplex PCR amplified TCR alpha and beta CDR3s from RNA. TCRdb reprocessed the multiplex PCR reads with MiXCR, giving one entry per CDR3 protein. Counted here are about 140,000 distinct CDR3 sequences, about two fifths occurring once; the ten biggest clones make up around 20%. Material for sequencing was glioma tissue, nonneoplastic brain tissue, or PBMCs (not recorded which). Source of these receptors: a human donor with low-grade glioma or glioblastoma, undergoing nonglioma brain surgery, or in good health (not recorded which).

This clonotype was counted ten times or more. The chain employs TRBV28 and TRBJ2-1; 12 positions agree with TRBD2. The CDR3 extends over 18 amino acids. Germline V gives CDR1 MDHEN, CDR2 SYDVKM. With 4 bases clipped from V and 3 bases from J, the junction kept 10 bases outside the gene matches. The CDR3 DNA reads as TGTGCCAGCAGTTCTACTAGCGGGGGGTGGAGACACTACAATGAGCAGTTCTTC. Translated: CASSSTSGGWRHYNEQFF.

A few counts support this clonotype. The CDR3 loop is CASSFTSGGRETQYF. CDR3 bases: TGTGCCAGCAGTTTTACTAGCGGGGGCCGGGAGACCCAGTACTTC. V gene TRBV6-1 combines with J gene TRBJ2-5, with TRBD2 matching 11 bases. J was trimmed by 5 bases and V by 5 bases; bases with no gene match: 7. The CDR3 length is 15 residues. Germline lookup yields CDR1 MNHNS and CDR2 SASEGT.

A word on this clonotype: A read error may be the cause here, since a much bigger clone is one base away. The chain joins TRBV7-2 to TRBJ1-2; D is undetermined. The CDR3 covers 11 residues. Germline V gives CDR1 SGHTA, CDR2 FQGNSA. Deletions cut 3 bases from V and 1 base from J, with 0 bases between. The CDR3 protein is CASSFNYGYTF. CDR3 sequence (DNA): TGTGCCAGCAGCTTTAACTATGGCTACACCTTC. Based on the CDR3 plus reference TRBV7-2 and TRBJ1-2, the full variable domain is GAGVSQSPSNKVTEKGKDVELRCDPISGHTALYWYRQSLGQGLEFLIYFQGNSAPDKSGLPSDRFSAERTGGSVSTLTIQRTQQEDSAVYLCASSFNYGYTFGSGTRLTVV.

Ten or more counts support this clonotype. The chain employs TRBV6-1 and TRBJ2-1, with a weak D call TRBD2 (5 bases). This CDR3 has 15 residues. The ends were cut back, 6 bases at V and 0 bases at J, with 12 bases in the middle. The germline V gene has CDR1 MNHNS and CDR2 SASEGT. CDR3 bases: TGTGCCAGCAGGTTGGACTGGACCTCCTACAATGAGCAGTTCTTC. This codes for CASRLDWTSYNEQFF.

On this clonotype: A much more abundant neighbour one base away suggests this may be a read error. The rearrangement joins TRBV6-5 to TRBJ1-6; D uncertain. Germline CDR1 and CDR2: MNHEY and SVGAGI. CDR3 length equals 16 residues. V was pared by 0 bases and J by 3 bases, with 9 bases between. DNA of the CDR3: TGTGCCAGCAGTTACTCGTCACAGAGCTATAATTCACCCCTCCACTTT. Residues: CASSYSSQSYNSPLHF.

The sample holds a few counts of this clonotype. The chain couples TRBV7-6 to TRBJ2-5; TRBD1 matches at 10 bases. Germline-derived CDR1 and CDR2 are SGHVS and FNYEAQ. V shed 5 bases and J 4 bases; nucleotides not matched to a gene: 13. The CDR3 runs to 17 residues. CDR3 nucleotides: TGTGCCAGCAGCCGTGGACAGGGGGTTCGAATCGGAGAGACCCAGTACTTC. Its protein is CASSRGQGVRIGETQYF.

A few counts support this clonotype. The rearrangement joins TRBV20-1 to TRBJ2-5, with 11 bases matching TRBD2. This CDR3 region has 13 residues. V lost 5 bases and J lost 5; bases outside the gene matches: 4. The germline CDR1 and CDR2 sequences are DFQATT and SNEGSKA (reference sequence). CDR3 DNA sequence: TGCAGTGCTTCCCGGACTAGCGGGGAGACCCAGTACTTC. Protein: CSASRTSGETQYF.

The CDR3 region is CASSKPRDRSYNEQFF. The CDR3 nucleotides are TGTGCCAGCAGTAAACCGAGGGACAGGTCCTACAATGAGCAGTTCTTC. The V gene is TRBV6-2 or TRBV6-3, the J gene TRBJ2-1, with 8 bases that match TRBD1. CDR1 and CDR2 from the germline V gene are MNHEY and SVGEGT. The CDR3 sequence is 16 residues long. Trimming removed 5 bases from V and 1 base from J; junction bases left unmatched: 7.

This chain connects TRBV3-1 to TRBJ2-1, with D perhaps TRBD2 (5 bases). Germline CDR1 and CDR2: LGHDT and YNNKEL (reference sequence). The CDR3 has 15 amino acids. Trimming stripped 4 bases from V and 6 bases from J, with 16 bases between. In nucleotides, the CDR3 is TGTGCCAGCAGCCCCATCGGGATTAGCTCCAATGAGCAGTTCTTC. Its protein is CASSPIGISSNEQFF.

This clonotype was detected only a few times. V gene TRBV6-9 combines with J gene TRBJ2-7, with no clear D. Trimming cost V 3 bases and J 4 bases, with 10 bases left between them. This CDR3 comprises 13 residues. Germline CDR1 MNHGY, CDR2 SVAAGI. The CDR3 is CASSYGPEYEQYF. In nucleotides, the CDR3 is TGTGCCAGCAGTTACGGCCCGGAGTACGAGCAGTACTTC.

This rearrangement joins TRBV7-6 to TRBJ2-7, with D perhaps TRBD1 (6 bases). V lost 8 bases and J lost 1, with 12 bases in between. This CDR3 comprises 13 residues. CDR1 is SGHVS, CDR2 FNYEAQ, per germline. The CDR3 DNA sequence: TGTGCCAGCTCCGACAGGCCTTCCTACGAGCAGTACTTC. This sequence encodes CASSDRPSYEQYF.

This clonotype appeared a few times. The gene calls are TRBV6-2 or TRBV6-3 and TRBJ2-3; no clear D gene. V lost 4 bases, J lost 0 bases, and 8 bases lay in between. The germline CDR1 and CDR2 sequences are MNHEY and SVGEGT. The CDR3 has 14 amino acids. CDR3 protein: CASSLYGSTDTQYF. The CDR3 DNA sequence: TGTGCCAGCAGTTTATATGGGAGCACAGATACGCAGTATTTT.

The rearrangement links TRBV5-1 to TRBJ2-3; 7 bases are shared with TRBD1. The ends lost 4 bases at V and 3 bases at J; junction bases unmatched: 8. Germline CDR1 is SGHRS and CDR2 is YFSETQ. This CDR3 contains 15 residues. In DNA form, the CDR3 reads TGCGCCAGCAGCCAAAGACAGGGCGGGACAGATACGCAGTATTTT. Translated, it gives CASSQRQGGTDTQYF.

The chain has TRBV6-5 and TRBJ2-7, with TRBD1 matching over 7 bases. The CDR3 runs 13 residues. Unmatched junction bases numbered 9, after V lost 7 bases and J lost 6 bases. Germline CDR1 is MNHEY and CDR2 is SVGAGI. CDR3 DNA sequence: TGTGCCAGCACTGTTAACACAGGGGCCGAGCAGTACTTC. As protein: CASTVNTGAEQYF.